Sequencing of this T cell receptor (beta chain) was carried out in a study of response to subunit inactivated influenza vaccine. General study points: Each seasonal influenza vaccination, the authors suggested, recruits few new T cells.

This clonotype has a handful of counts. The antigen is unknown. MiXCR, applied by TCRdb to the RT-PCR reads, yields one record per CDR3 protein. The sample holds about 620,000 distinct CDR3 sequences; approximately 10% are singletons and the top ten take around 9.6%. V lost 0 bases and J lost 5, with 2 bases in between. Germline CDR1 is ENHRY and CDR2 is SYGVKD. The CDR3 has 11 amino acids. The chain couples TRBV10-3 to TRBJ2-7, with D uncertain. Here the sequenced sample was PBMCs from blood, taken on the day of vaccination. This receptor was identified in a man aged 50 or older who received an inactivated influenza vaccine. Written as DNA, the CDR3 is TGTGCCATCAGTGAGTCGGACGAGCAGTACTTC. Its protein is CAISESDEQYF.